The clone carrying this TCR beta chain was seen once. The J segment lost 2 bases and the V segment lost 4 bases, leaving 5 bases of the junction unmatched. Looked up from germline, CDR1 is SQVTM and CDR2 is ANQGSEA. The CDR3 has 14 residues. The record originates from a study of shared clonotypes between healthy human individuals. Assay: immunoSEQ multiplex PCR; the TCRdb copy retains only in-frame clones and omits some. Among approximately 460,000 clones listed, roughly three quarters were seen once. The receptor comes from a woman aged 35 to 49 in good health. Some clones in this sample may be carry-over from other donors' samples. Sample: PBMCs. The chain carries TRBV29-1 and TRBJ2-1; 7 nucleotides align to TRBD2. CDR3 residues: CSVVGLAAYNEQFF. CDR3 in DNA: TGCAGCGTTGTTGGGCTAGCGGCCTACAATGAGCAGTTCTTC.